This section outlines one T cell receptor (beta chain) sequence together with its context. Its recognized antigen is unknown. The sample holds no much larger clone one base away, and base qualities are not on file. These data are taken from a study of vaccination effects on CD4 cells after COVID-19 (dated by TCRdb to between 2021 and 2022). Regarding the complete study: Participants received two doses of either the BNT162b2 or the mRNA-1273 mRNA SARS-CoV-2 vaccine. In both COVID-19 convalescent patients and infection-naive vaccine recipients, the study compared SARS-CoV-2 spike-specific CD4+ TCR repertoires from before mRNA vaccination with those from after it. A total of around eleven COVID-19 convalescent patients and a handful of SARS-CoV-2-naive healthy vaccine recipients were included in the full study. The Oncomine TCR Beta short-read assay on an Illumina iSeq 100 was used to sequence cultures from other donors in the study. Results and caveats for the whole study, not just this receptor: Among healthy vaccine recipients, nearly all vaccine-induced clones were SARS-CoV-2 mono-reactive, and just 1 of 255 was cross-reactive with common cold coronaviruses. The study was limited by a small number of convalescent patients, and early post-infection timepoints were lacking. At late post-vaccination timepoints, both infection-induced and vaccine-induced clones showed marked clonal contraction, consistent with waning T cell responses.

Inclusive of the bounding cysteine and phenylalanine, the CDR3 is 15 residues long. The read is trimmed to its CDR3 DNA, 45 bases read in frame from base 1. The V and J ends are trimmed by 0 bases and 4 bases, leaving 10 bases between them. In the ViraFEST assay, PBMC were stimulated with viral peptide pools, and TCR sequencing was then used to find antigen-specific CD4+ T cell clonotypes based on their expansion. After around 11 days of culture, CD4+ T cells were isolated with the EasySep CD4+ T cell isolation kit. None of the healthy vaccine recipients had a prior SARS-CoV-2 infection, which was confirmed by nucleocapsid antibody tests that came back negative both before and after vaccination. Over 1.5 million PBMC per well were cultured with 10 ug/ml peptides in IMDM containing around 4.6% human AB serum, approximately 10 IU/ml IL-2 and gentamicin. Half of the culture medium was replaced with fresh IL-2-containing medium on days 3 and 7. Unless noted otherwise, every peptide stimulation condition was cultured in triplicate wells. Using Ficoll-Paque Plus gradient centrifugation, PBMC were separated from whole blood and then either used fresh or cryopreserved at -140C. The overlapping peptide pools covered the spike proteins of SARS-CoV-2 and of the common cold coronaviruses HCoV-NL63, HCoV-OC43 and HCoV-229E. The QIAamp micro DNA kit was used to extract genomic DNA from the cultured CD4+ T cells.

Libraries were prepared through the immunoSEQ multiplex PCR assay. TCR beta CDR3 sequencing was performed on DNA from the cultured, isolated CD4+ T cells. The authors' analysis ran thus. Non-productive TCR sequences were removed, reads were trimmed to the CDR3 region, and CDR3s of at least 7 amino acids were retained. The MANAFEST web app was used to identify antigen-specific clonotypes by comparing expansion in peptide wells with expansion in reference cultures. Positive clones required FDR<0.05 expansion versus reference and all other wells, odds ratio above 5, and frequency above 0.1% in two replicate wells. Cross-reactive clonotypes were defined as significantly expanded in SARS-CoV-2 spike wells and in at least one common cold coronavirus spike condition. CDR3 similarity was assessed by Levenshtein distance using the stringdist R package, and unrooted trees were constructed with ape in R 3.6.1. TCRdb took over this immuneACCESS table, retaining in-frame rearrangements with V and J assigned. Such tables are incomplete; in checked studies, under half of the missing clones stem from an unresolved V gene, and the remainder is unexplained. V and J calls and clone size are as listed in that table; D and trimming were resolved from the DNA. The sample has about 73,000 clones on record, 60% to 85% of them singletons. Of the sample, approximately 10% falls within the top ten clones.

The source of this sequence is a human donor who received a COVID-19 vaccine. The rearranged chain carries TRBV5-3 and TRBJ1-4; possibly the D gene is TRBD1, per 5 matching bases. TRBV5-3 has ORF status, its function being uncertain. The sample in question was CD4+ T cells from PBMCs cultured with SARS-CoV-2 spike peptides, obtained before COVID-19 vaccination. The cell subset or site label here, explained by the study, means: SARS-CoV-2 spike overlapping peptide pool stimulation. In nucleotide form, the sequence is TGTGCCAGAAGCTTGGTCCAGGGTTATAATGAAAAACTGTTTTTT. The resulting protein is CARSLVQGYNEKLFF.